Here is one T cell receptor beta chain with its context. The antigen is undetermined. Measured with immunoSEQ multiplex PCR; TCRdb has only the in-frame clones, and not every one. The table shows under 250,000 clones, with around 90% occurring only once. These data belong to a study of cytomegalovirus exposure and HLA in healthy donors. CDR3 length equals 16 residues. Germline V lookup: CDR1 SGHDN, CDR2 FVKESK. Losses at the gene ends were 6 bases for V and 3 bases for J; bases not matched to a gene: 10. General study points: The dataset shows that most TCR sequences were rare, while some public TCRs occurred in many donors. High specificity and sensitivity for cytomegalovirus status were reported for the classifier. In vitro confirmation showed three CMV-associated chains to be CMV antigen specific.

This TCR was recovered from a woman aged 18-29 years in good health and CMV-seropositive. The sample consisted of PBMCs. This chain links TRBV14 with TRBJ2-1; 8 bases are a match to TRBD1. Here the CDR3 reads CASSPSGTGFYNEQFF. In nucleotides, the CDR3 is TGTGCCAGCAGTCCTTCCGGGACAGGTTTCTACAATGAGCAGTTCTTC.